This T cell receptor (beta chain) is drawn from a study of beta chain features in type 1 diabetes. Study-wide points: Researchers report that Type 1 diabetes patients had moderately but significantly shorter TCRB CDR3s across all four CD4+ subsets.

Expressed TCRB transcripts got sequenced, as all isolated RNA was reverse transcribed. Roughly 3.6 million reads on average were seen across naive, central memory and regulatory T cell samples. The assay was immunoSEQ multiplex PCR, and TCRdb's table has in-frame clones only and misses some. Of 640,000 or so clones in the sample, more than 13% were seen once. The CDR3 runs to 15 residues. V was shortened by 0 bases and J by 11 bases, with 19 bases between the two germline ends. The germline gives CDR1 LNHNV, CDR2 YYDKDF (reference sequence). Sorting of CD4+ naive, central memory, regulatory and stem cell-like memory cells was performed via CD45RO/CCR7/CD25/CD127/CD95/CD27. As for this clone: Its target is unknown.

The receptor was isolated from a young man with type 1 diabetes. V usage is TRBV15 and J usage is TRBJ1-1; perhaps TRBD1 as D (5 bases). Sequences were obtained from naive CD4+ T cells from blood. CDR3 sequence (DNA): TGTGCCACCAGCAGAGATACCTTCCGGGACGTAGAGGCTTTCTTT. Its protein is CATSRDTFRDVEAFF. Filled out from reference TRBV15 and TRBJ1-1, the complete variable domain reads DAMVIQNPRYQVTQFGKPVTLSCSQTLNHNVMYWYQQKSSQAPKLLFHYYDKDFNNEADTPDNFQSRRPNTSFCFLDIRSPGLGDTAMYLCATSRDTFRDVEAFFGQGTRLTVV.